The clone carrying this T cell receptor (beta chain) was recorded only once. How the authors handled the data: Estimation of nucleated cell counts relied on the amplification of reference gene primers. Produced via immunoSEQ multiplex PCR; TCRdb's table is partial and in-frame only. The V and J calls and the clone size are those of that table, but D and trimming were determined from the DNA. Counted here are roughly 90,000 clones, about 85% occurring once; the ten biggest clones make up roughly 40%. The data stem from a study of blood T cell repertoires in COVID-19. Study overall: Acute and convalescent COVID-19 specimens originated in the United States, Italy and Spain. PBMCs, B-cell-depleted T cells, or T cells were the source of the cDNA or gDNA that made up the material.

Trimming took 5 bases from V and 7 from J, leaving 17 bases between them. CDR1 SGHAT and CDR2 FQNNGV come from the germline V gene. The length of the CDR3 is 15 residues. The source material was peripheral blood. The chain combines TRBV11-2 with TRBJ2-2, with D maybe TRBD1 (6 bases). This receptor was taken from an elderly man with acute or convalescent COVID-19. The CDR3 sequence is CASSQGLTQHGELFF. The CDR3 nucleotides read TGTGCCAGCAGCCAGGGGCTAACCCAACACGGGGAGCTGTTTTTT.